A selection of T cell receptor beta chains follows, all from one sample in a study of technical replicates of blood from several donors. Profiling relied on immunoSEQ multiplex PCR, and the TCRdb table lists in-frame clones only, not all of them. The sample consists of 50,000 to 80,000 clones, approximately 86% of them appearing once. Sequenced material: PBMCs. All receptors derive from a human donor in good health. Some clones in this sample may be carry-over from other donors' samples. The CDR3 runs from the conserved cysteine through the conserved F or W. A D gene is named only where the DNA matches it firmly. Only some rows state a clone size, as once, few, many or a class for expanded clones.

>NA|TRBV4-1|NA|TRBJ2-2
CASVSEQIIIGELFF
TGCGCCAGCGTTTCGGAACAGATAATTATCGGGGAGCTGTTTTTT
>NA|TRBV19|NA|TRBJ2-7
CASRGGGDEQYF
TGTGCCAGTAGGGGTGGGGGCGACGAGCAGTACTTC
>NA|TRBV2|NA|TRBJ1-3
CASGAGYSGNTIYF
TGTGCCAGCGGCGCGGGCTACTCTGGAAACACCATATATTTT
>NA|TRBV5-1|NA|TRBJ1-5
CASSLDGGRNQPQHF
TGCGCCAGCAGCCTAGACGGTGGCAGAAATCAGCCCCAGCATTTT
>NA|TRBV2|few|TRBJ1-1
CASTGQSETEAFF
TGTGCCAGCACAGGACAGTCTGAGACTGAAGCTTTCTTT
>TRBD1|TRBV5-6|NA|TRBJ2-1
CASSLRGTEYYNEQFF
TGTGCCAGCAGCTTGAGGGGGACAGAATACTACAATGAGCAGTTCTTC
>TRBD1|TRBV19|NA|TRBJ1-1
CASSITGGGGTEAFF
TGTGCCAGTAGTATTACAGGGGGAGGAGGAACTGAAGCTTTCTTT
>NA|TRBV9|NA|TRBJ1-4
CASSVDGGMNEKLFF
TGTGCCAGCAGCGTAGACGGGGGGATGAATGAAAAACTGTTTTTT
>NA|TRBV19|NA|TRBJ2-1
CASSMAIGLSRGEQFF
TGTGCCAGTAGTATGGCTATCGGCCTATCTCGGGGTGAGCAGTTCTTC
>NA|TRBV18|NA|TRBJ2-3
CASSPSTDTQYF
TGTGCCAGCTCCCCTAGCACAGATACGCAGTATTTT
>TRBD2|TRBV7-8|NA|TRBJ2-5
CASRTTGTSVQETQYF
TGTGCCAGCAGAACCACCGGGACTAGCGTCCAAGAGACCCAGTACTTC
>TRBD2|TRBV14|NA|TRBJ2-7
CASSQGLAGKYF
TGTGCCAGCAGCCAAGGACTAGCGGGGAAGTACTTC
>TRBD1|TRBV5-1|NA|TRBJ2-7
CASSAPGQESYEQYF
TGCGCCAGCAGCGCACCGGGACAGGAGAGCTACGAGCAGTACTTC
>NA|TRBV20-1|few|TRBJ1-1
CSARSGIF
TGCAGTGCTCGAAGCGGTATCTTT
>NA|TRBV6-5|once|TRBJ1-1
CASSYSGGGTEAFF
TGTGCCAGCAGTTACTCGGGGGGTGGCACTGAAGCTTTCTTT
>NA|TRBV30|NA|TRBJ2-7
CAWNSGSSYEQYF
TGTGCCTGGAATAGCGGTAGCTCCTACGAGCAGTACTTC
>NA|TRBV18|NA|TRBJ1-4
CASSPRSIALEEKLFF
TGTGCCAGCTCACCCCGGTCTATTGCTTTGGAGGAAAAACTGTTTTTT
>TRBD1|TRBV6-5|NA|TRBJ2-7
CASSSGTASYEQYF
TGTGCCAGCAGTTCCGGGACAGCCTCCTACGAGCAGTACTTC
>NA|TRBV6-1|NA|TRBJ2-1
CASKTVNEQFF
TGTGCCAGCAAGACAGTCAATGAGCAGTTCTTC
>NA|TRBV19|NA|TRBJ2-1
CASSLGGRNNEQFF
TGTGCCAGTAGTTTGGGGGGAAGAAACAATGAGCAGTTCTTC
>TRBD1|TRBV19|NA|TRBJ1-1
CASSRTGSTEAFF
TGTGCCAGTAGTCGGACAGGGAGTACTGAAGCTTTCTTT
>NA|TRBV30|NA|TRBJ2-5
CAWSFGQGINF
NA
>NA|TRBV29-1|NA|TRBJ2-7
CSVRISNSYEQYF
TGCAGCGTTAGGATTAGCAACTCCTACGAGCAGTACTTC
>NA|TRBV27|NA|TRBJ1-6
CASSLDRIEGSPLHF
TGTGCCAGCAGTCTCGACAGGATAGAAGGATCACCCCTCCACTTT
>NA|TRBV6-1|NA|TRBJ1-2
CASSEVGGGGYTF
TGTGCCAGCAGTGAAGTAGGAGGAGGTGGCTACACCTTC
>TRBD2|TRBV5-8|NA|TRBJ2-1
CASGLAGDNEQFF
TGTGCCAGCGGGCTAGCGGGGGACAATGAGCAGTTCTTC
>NA|TRBV4-3|NA|TRBJ2-1
CASSQVLDRVSTNEQFF
TGCGCCAGCAGCCAAGTATTGGACAGAGTGTCTACAAATGAGCAGTTCTTC
>NA|TRBV25-1|NA|TRBJ2-5
CASSEYGRGRETQYF
TGTGCCAGCAGTGAATACGGCAGGGGGAGGGAGACCCAGTACTTC
>TRBD1|TRBV7-9|few|TRBJ1-6
CASSLDRASSPLHF
TGTGCCAGCAGCCTCGACAGGGCTAGTTCACCCCTCCACTTT
>TRBD1|TRBV5-1|once|TRBJ1-3
CASSLGNWDRRPGNTIYF
TGCGCCAGCAGCTTGGGGAATTGGGACAGGCGACCTGGAAACACCATATATTTT
>TRBD2|TRBV18|once|TRBJ2-3
CASSPPSGGSSTDTQYF
TGTGCCAGCTCACCACCGTCTGGCGGGAGTAGCACAGATACGCAGTATTTT
>NA|TRBV7-9|NA|TRBJ2-7
CASGAGSYEQYF
TGTGCCAGTGGGGCGGGGAGTTACGAGCAGTACTTC
>NA|TRBV7-7|few|TRBJ1-4
CASSPGRGNEKLFF
TGTGCCAGCAGCCCCGGTAGGGGGAATGAAAAACTGTTTTTT
>TRBD1|TRBV7-9|NA|TRBJ2-5
CASGPGQGFQETQYF
TGTGCCAGCGGGCCGGGACAGGGTTTTCAAGAGACCCAGTACTTC
>TRBD1|TRBV2|few|TRBJ1-1
CASSERDRGEAFF
TGTGCCAGCAGTGAAAGGGACAGGGGTGAAGCTTTCTTT
>NA|TRBV2|NA|TRBJ2-7
CASSGGRSPSYEQYF
TGTGCCAGCAGTGGAGGTCGATCCCCTTCCTACGAGCAGTACTTC
>TRBD2|TRBV7-2|NA|TRBJ2-5
CASSLAGGLETQYF
TGTGCCAGCAGCTTAGCGGGAGGGCTGGAGACCCAGTACTTC
>NA|TRBV10-3|NA|TRBJ1-2
CAISVPGNYGYTF
TGTGCCATCAGTGTCCCAGGGAACTATGGCTACACCTTC
>NA|TRBV5-6|NA|TRBJ2-7
CASSQAFGAGGEQYF
TGTGCCAGCAGCCAGGCATTCGGAGCGGGTGGTGAGCAGTACTTC
>TRBD2|TRBV6-6|NA|TRBJ2-1
CASSKGLAGVHEQFF
TGTGCCAGCAGTAAGGGACTAGCGGGAGTCCATGAGCAGTTCTTC
>NA|TRBV27|NA|TRBJ1-4
CASSPLGGAGEKLFF
TGTGCCAGCAGTCCTCTAGGGGGGGCTGGTGAAAAACTGTTTTTT
>TRBD1|TRBV15|once|TRBJ2-7
CATSRDSGQGANRQYF
TGTGCCACCAGCAGAGATTCGGGACAGGGGGCGAATCGGCAGTACTTC
>NA|TRBV4-3|NA|TRBJ1-1
CASSQEVASNTEAFF
TGCGCCAGCAGCCAAGAGGTAGCATCGAACACTGAAGCTTTCTTT
>NA|TRBV7-2|NA|TRBJ2-3
CASSLERGSAVTQYF
TGTGCCAGCAGCTTAGAGCGTGGGAGTGCGGTGACGCAGTATTTT